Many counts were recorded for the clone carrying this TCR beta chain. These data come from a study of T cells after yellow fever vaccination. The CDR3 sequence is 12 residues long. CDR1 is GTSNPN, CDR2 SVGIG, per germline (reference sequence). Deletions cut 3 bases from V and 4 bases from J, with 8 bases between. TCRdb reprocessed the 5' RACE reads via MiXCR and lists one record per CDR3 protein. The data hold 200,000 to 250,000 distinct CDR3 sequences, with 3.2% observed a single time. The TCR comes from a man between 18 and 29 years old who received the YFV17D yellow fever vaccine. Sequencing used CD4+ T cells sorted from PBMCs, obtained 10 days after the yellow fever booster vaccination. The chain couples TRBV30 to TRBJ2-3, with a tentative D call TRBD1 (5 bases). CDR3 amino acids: CAWSKGSDTQYF. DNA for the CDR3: TGTGCCTGGAGCAAGGGGTCAGATACGCAGTATTTT.